This TCR beta chain emerged from a study of blood T cell repertoires in COVID-19. Study details: COVID-19 samples, acute and convalescent, were from the United States, Italy and Spain. PBMCs, B-cell-depleted T cells, or T cells provided the cDNA or gDNA that made up the material.

This CDR3 comprises 14 residues. V gave up 0 bases and J gave up 7 bases, with 12 bases separating them. In germline, CDR1 is LGHDT, CDR2 YNNKEL (reference sequence). Source study methods: Reference gene primer amplification yielded estimated nucleated cell counts. TCRdb's table, derived via immunoSEQ multiplex PCR, lists solely in-frame clones and lacks some. Clone size and V and J calls were adopted from that table, with D and trimming inferred from the DNA. The data contain about 200,000 clones, about 84% of them singletons. Specimen: peripheral blood. The chain combines TRBV3-1 (or the pseudogene TRBV3-2) with TRBJ1-2; D gene unclear. This TCR came from a woman of 80 years or more with acute or convalescent COVID-19. In DNA form, the CDR3 reads TGTGCCAGCAGCCAAGATTTAGGGAGAGGTGGCTACACCTTC. Encoded protein: CASSQDLGRGGYTF.